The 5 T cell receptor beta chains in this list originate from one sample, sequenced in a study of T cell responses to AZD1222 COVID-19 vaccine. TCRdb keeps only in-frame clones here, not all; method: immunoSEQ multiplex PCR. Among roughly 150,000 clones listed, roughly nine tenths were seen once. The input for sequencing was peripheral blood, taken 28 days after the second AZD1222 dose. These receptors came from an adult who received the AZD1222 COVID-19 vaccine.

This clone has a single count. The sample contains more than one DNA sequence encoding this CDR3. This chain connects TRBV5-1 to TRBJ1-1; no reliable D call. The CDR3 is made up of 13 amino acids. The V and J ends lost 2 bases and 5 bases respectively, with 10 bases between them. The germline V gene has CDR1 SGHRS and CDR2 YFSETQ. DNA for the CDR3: TGCGCCAGCAGCTTACGAGTGGGTACTGAAGCTTTCTTT. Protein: CASSLRVGTEAFF.

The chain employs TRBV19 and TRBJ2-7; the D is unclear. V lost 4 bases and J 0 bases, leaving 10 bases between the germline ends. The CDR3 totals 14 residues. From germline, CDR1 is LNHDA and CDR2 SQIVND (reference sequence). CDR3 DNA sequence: TGTGCCAGTAGTAAGGTCAGTTCCTCCTACGAGCAGTACTTC. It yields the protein CASSKVSSSYEQYF.

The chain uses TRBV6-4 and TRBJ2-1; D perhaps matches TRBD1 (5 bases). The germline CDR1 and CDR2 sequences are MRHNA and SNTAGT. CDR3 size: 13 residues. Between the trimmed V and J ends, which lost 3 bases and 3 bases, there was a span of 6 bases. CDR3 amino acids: CASSEDNYNEQFF. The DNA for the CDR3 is TGTGCCAGCAGTGAGGACAACTACAATGAGCAGTTCTTC.

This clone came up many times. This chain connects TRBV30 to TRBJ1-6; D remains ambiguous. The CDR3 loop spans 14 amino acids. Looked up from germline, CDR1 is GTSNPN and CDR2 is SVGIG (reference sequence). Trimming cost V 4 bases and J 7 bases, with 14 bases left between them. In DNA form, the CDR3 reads TGTGCCTGGAATACGGGGTTTAGAAATTCACCCCTCCACTTT. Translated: CAWNTGFRNSPLHF.

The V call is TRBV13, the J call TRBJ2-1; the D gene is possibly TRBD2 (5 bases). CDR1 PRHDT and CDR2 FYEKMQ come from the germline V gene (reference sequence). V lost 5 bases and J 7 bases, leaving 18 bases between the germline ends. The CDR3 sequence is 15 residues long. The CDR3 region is CASSPTGGRENEQFF. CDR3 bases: TGTGCCAGCAGCCCAACGGGCGGACGGGAAAATGAGCAGTTCTTC.